The 8 T cell receptor beta chains listed next were all sequenced from one sample in a study of neurological immune-mediated disorders (dated 2019 in TCRdb). Receptor amplification or capture employed 5' RACE. Instrument used: Illumina HiSeq 2500. Starting from the raw public reads, TCRdb applied fastp trimming at Q25, assembled clones with MiXCR and retained in-frame beta chains. CDR3 protein sequences are deduplicated, and each keeps its most common genes and DNA. This sample comprises roughly 100,000 distinct CDR3 sequences, roughly 10% of them detected only once. The top ten constitute about 3% of the sample. In light of the paper, this sample's time point label describes: longitudinal time-point 3. Sequencing was carried out using PBMCs. These receptor sequences come from a female donor with HTLV-1-associated myelopathy (HAM/TSP).

Concerning this clonotype: An end of the junction does not agree with germline; a read error may underlie this. The chain links TRBV2 to TRBJ2-2; maybe TRBD1 (6 bases). CDR1 and CDR2 from the germline V gene are SNHLY and FYNNEI. The CDR3 covers 15 residues. The CDR3 sequence: CACSETDRPTGELFF. Here the CDR3 DNA reads TGTGCCTGCAGCGAAACTGACAGGCCCACCGGGGAGCTGTTTTTT.

This clonotype was observed once. The rearrangement uses TRBV7-9 and TRBJ2-7, with D possibly called TRBD1 or TRBD2 (5 bases each). Germline CDR1 is SEHNR and CDR2 is FQNEAQ (reference sequence). V dropped 8 bases and J dropped 2 bases, with 13 bases sitting between them. The length of the CDR3 is 13 residues. CDR3 residues: CASESGTTYEQYF. In nucleotides, the CDR3 is TGTGCCAGCGAATCGGGGACCACCTACGAGCAGTACTTC.

This clonotype was seen repeatedly, ten times or more. This chain links TRBV6-5 with TRBJ2-1; 8 bases line up with TRBD2. The CDR3 loop spans 14 amino acids. The junction had 12 bases not matched to a gene; V was cut back by 10 bases and J by 7 bases. Looked up from germline, CDR1 is MNHEY and CDR2 is SVGAGI. The CDR3 protein is CATIGGAGRNEQFF. CDR3 DNA: TGTGCCACTATCGGGGGGGCCGGAAGAAATGAGCAGTTCTTC.

The sample holds many counts of this clonotype. The gene calls are TRBV20-1 and TRBJ2-4; 8 bases line up with TRBD2. Trimming at V came to 4 bases and at J to 0 bases, leaving 5 bases not matched to a gene. Germline loops: CDR1 DFQATT, CDR2 SNEGSKA (reference sequence). This CDR3 region has 15 residues. This chain's CDR3 is CSATTSGLAKNIQYF. CDR3 DNA sequence: TGCAGTGCTACCACTAGCGGTCTAGCCAAAAACATTCAGTACTTC.

The chain employs TRBV18 and TRBJ1-1, with D possibly being TRBD1 (5 bases). The germline CDR1 and CDR2 sequences are KGHSH and LQKENI. The CDR3 loop spans 14 amino acids. V lost 0 bases to trimming and J lost 9 bases, with 14 bases between them. CDR3: CASSPPSQGYKAFF. As DNA, the CDR3 is TGTGCCAGCTCACCACCGTCCCAGGGCTATAAAGCTTTCTTT.

This clonotype was recorded many times. The chain is built from TRBV4-1 and TRBJ1-2; TRBD1 matches at 9 bases. V lost 1 base, J lost 12 bases, and 12 bases stayed unmatched. The CDR3 covers 15 residues. CDR1 is MGHRA, CDR2 YSYEKL, per germline. In DNA form, the CDR3 reads TGCGCCAGCAGCCAAGCACCCACCGGGACAGGGACTGACACCTTC. This codes for CASSQAPTGTGTDTF.

This clonotype was detected many times. The chain couples TRBV15 to TRBJ1-2; tentatively, D is TRBD1 (6 bases). The V gene lost 4 bases and the J gene lost 0 bases, with 15 bases spanning the gap. CDR3 length equals 16 residues. Germline V CDR1 and CDR2: LNHNV, YYDKDF (reference sequence). CDR3 coding DNA: TGTGCCACCAGCAAAGGGGGAACGCTTTCTAACTATGGCTACACCTTC. Protein sequence: CATSKGGTLSNYGYTF.

The table lists this clonotype with a few counts. CDR3 loop: CATSDAAGGRETQYF. CDR3 nucleotide sequence: TGTGCCACCAGTGATGCAGCAGGGGGCAGAGAGACCCAGTACTTC. V usage is TRBV24-1 and J usage is TRBJ2-5, with 8 bases fitting TRBD1. This CDR3 is built from 15 residues. Looked up from germline, CDR1 is KGHDR and CDR2 is SFDVKD. Trimming removed 3 bases from V and 4 bases from J; junction bases left unmatched: 6.